The entry that follows covers one T cell receptor (beta chain) sequence. A much larger clone is a single base away; this may be a read error. Per the germline V gene, CDR1 is MNHEY and CDR2 is SVGEGT. This CDR3 region has 17 residues. The source material, RNA transcripts, was used to amplify TCR beta CDR3 regions. HTBI primers were used for first-round RT-PCR of the TCR CDR3. MiXCR, run by TCRdb on the multiplex PCR reads, gives a single entry per CDR3 protein. The sample includes 560,000 or so distinct CDR3 sequences, roughly 21% of them seen just once. These data come from a study of T cells in Graves' hyperthyroidism and ophthalmopathy.

The TCR was taken from a man between 35 and 55 years old with Graves' ophthalmopathy. The sequenced sample was blood. The J gene is TRBJ2-7, the V gene TRBV6-2 or TRBV6-3, with unresolved D. CDR3 nucleotide sequence: TGTGCCAGCAGTTACTCCACCCCTCGGCTAGGTAACTACGATCAGTACTTC. Translating it yields CASSYSTPRLGNYDQYF.